Shown below are 5 T cell receptor beta chains from a single sample sequenced in a study of T cell responses to AZD1222 COVID-19 vaccine. This table comes from immunoSEQ multiplex PCR, and its TCRdb copy is limited to in-frame clones, with some not included. The repertoire includes 160,000 or so clones, around nine tenths of them detected once, and about 7% sits in the top ten. Specimen: peripheral blood, collected after recovery from COVID-19. The origin of the receptors is an adult who had recovered from COVID-19.

V usage is TRBV6-5 and J usage is TRBJ2-7; TRBD2 agrees at 8 bases. Trimming at V came to 7 bases and at J to 2 bases, leaving 10 bases not matched to a gene. The CDR3 covers 15 residues. Germline loops: CDR1 MNHEY, CDR2 SVGAGI. The DNA of the CDR3 is TGTGCCAGCACCGAAACCATAGCGGGGCCCTACGAGCAGTACTTC. This gives the protein CASTETIAGPYEQYF.

This clone appeared a few times. This chain connects TRBV11-3 to TRBJ2-2; D unresolved. The CDR3 runs to 12 residues. Germline values: CDR1 SGHNT, CDR2 YENEEA. The V end was cut by 4 bases, the J end by 4 bases, with 4 bases between. CDR3 protein: CASSSGTGELFF. CDR3 coding DNA: TGTGCCAGCAGCTCGGGCACCGGGGAGCTGTTTTTT.

The gene calls are TRBV27 and TRBJ2-4; no clear D gene. The CDR3 spans 14 residues. V dropped 6 bases and J dropped 1 base, with 10 bases sitting between them. Germline V gene data show CDR1 as MNHEY and CDR2 as SMNVEV (reference sequence). DNA for the CDR3: TGTGCCAGCAGCCCAAATCTGGCCAAAAACATTCAGTACTTC. Its translation: CASSPNLAKNIQYF.

This clone was seen a few times. The J gene is TRBJ1-1, the V gene TRBV6-6, with no clear D. V dropped 3 bases and J dropped 6 bases, with 8 bases sitting between them. The germline V gene has CDR1 MNHNY and CDR2 SVGAGI (reference sequence). CDR3 length: 12 residues. CDR3 region: CASSYGFSEAFF. CDR3 DNA sequence: TGTGCCAGCAGTTATGGGTTTTCTGAAGCTTTCTTT.

This clone was seen a few times. The CDR3 is CASGRGGSTEQFF. The CDR3 DNA follows: TGTGCCAGCGGTCGTGGGGGAAGTACTGAGCAGTTCTTC. V gene TRBV4-2 combines with J gene TRBJ2-1; D may match TRBD1 or TRBD2 (5 bases each). This CDR3 has 13 amino acids. V lost 8 bases, J lost 9 bases, and 17 bases lay in between. CDR1 and CDR2 from the germline V gene are LGHNA and YNFKEQ.